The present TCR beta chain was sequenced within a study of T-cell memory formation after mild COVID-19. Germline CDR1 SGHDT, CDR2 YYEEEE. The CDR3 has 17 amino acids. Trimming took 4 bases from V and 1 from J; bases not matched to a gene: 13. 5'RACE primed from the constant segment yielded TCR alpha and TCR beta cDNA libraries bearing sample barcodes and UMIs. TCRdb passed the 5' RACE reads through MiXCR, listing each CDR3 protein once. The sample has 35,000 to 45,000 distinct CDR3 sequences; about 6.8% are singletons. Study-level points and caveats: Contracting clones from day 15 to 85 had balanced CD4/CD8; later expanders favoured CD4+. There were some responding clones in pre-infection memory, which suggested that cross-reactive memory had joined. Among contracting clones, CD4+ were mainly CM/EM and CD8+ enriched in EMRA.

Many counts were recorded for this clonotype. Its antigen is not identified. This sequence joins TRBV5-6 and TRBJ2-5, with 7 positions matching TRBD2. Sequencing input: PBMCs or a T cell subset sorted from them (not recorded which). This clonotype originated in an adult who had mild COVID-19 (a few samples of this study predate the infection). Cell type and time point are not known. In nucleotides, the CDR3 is TGTGCCAGCAGCCTGATCCTAGCGGAGGTCCTCCAAGAGACCCAGTACTTC. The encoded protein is CASSLILAEVLQETQYF.